Listed below are T cell receptor beta chains from one sample, sequenced in a study of shared clonotypes between healthy human individuals. Some clones are missing from TCRdb's copy, which holds only in-frame ones; the method was immunoSEQ multiplex PCR. The table lists 900,000 to 1,200,000 clones, more than 75% of them singletons. The material sequenced was memory CD4+ T cells from PBMCs. The origin of the receptors is a man younger than 35 in good health. Some clones in this sample may be carry-over from other donors' samples. Each CDR3 is given with its conserved first and last residue. The D gene is left open where the match is weak. Part of the rows lack a size; the others show once, few, many or a class for expanded clones.

j_call	v_call	d_call	clone_size	cdr3_nt	cdr3_aa
TRBJ2-5	TRBV7-3	.	.	TGTGCCAGCAGCTCTTCTGGGGGGGAGACCCAGTACTTC	CASSSSGGETQYF
TRBJ1-1	TRBV28	TRBD1	.	TGTGCCAGCAGTTCTACCTCGGGACAGGGGAACACTGAAGCTTTCTTT	CASSSTSGQGNTEAFF
TRBJ1-5	TRBV5-1	TRBD1	.	TGCGCCAGCAGCAGGACAGGGAATGAGCCCCAGCATTTT	CASSRTGNEPQHF
TRBJ2-7	TRBV19	TRBD1	.	TGTGCCAGTAGCCGTAGACAGGGTACCTACGAGCAGTACTTC	CASSRRQGTYEQYF
TRBJ2-1	TRBV7-9	.	.	TGTGCCAGCAGCCTCGGGGTACTGAGGCCCACGGGGCAGTTCTTC	CASSLGVLRPTGQFF
TRBJ2-7	TRBV2	TRBD2	few	TGTGCCAGCAGTCAAGTACAGCGGGGCGCCTACGAGCAGTACTTC	CASSQVQRGAYEQYF
TRBJ2-1	TRBV2	.	once	TGTGCCAGCAGTGTCTCGGACAATGAGCAGTTCTTC	CASSVSDNEQFF
TRBJ2-2	TRBV5-6	.	once	TGTGCCAGCAGCGTTGACCTGCGCGCCGGGGAGCTGTTTTTT	CASSVDLRAGELFF
TRBJ1-4	TRBV6-6	.	.	TGTGCCATCTCCCGGGATTTTAATGAAAAACTGTTTTTT	CAISRDFNEKLFF
TRBJ1-2	TRBV5-8	.	once	TGTGCCAGCAGCTTGGATTCCAGGTTTGACTATGGCTACACCTTC	CASSLDSRFDYGYTF
TRBJ1-4	TRBV19	.	.	TGTGCCAGTAGTATCGCCCTTGGGTCGACCAGTAATGAAAAACTGTTTTTT	CASSIALGSTSNEKLFF
TRBJ1-5	TRBV11-2	.	.	TGTGCCAGCAGCTTAGGTCGAGATCAGCCCCAGCATTTT	CASSLGRDQPQHF
TRBJ2-7	TRBV7-2	.	.	TGTGCCAGCAGCTTACGGGACATAGTCTACGAGCAGTACTTC	CASSLRDIVYEQYF
TRBJ2-1	TRBV2	.	.	TGTGCCAGCAGTGCCACAAGGGAAGGTCGCCACTTCTTC	CASSATREGRHFF
TRBJ2-7	TRBV5-1	.	.	TGCGCCAGCAGCTTGGAGGGACCCTCGTACTTC	CASSLEGPSYF
TRBJ2-7	TRBV15	.	.	TGTGCCACCAGCAGAGATCTGTACAGCCCCTACGAGCAGTACTTC	CATSRDLYSPYEQYF
TRBJ1-5	TRBV6-5	TRBD1	.	TGTGCCAGCGGCCAGGCAGACAGGGACCAGCCCCAGCATTTT	CASGQADRDQPQHF
TRBJ2-4	TRBV28	.	once	TGTGCCAGCAGTGGGGAGCAGGCTGAGTTAAACATTCAGTACTTC	CASSGEQAELNIQYF
TRBJ2-3	TRBV5-6	TRBD2	.	TGTGCCAGCAGCGTACCGCTAGCGGCTAGCACAGATACGCAGTATTTT	CASSVPLAASTDTQYF
TRBJ2-5	TRBV7-2	TRBD2	.	TGTGCCAGCAGCTACGGGAGGGTTGAGACCCAGTACTTC	CASSYGRVETQYF